This T cell receptor (beta chain) appears in the sequencing data of a study of regulatory T cells in long-lasting Graves disease. In building TCR beta libraries, iRepertoire HTBI primers were used together with Arm-PCR of CDR3 regions. Each CDR3 protein is one row after TCRdb ran MiXCR on the multiplex PCR reads. Of approximately 390,000 distinct CDR3 sequences detected, under 20% appear once; the ten largest clones hold roughly 21%. The CDR3 covers 16 residues. Germline V gene data show CDR1 as MNHNS and CDR2 as SASEGT. V lost 5 bases to trimming and J lost 6 bases; unmatched junction nucleotides: 11. This sample's time point: newly diagnosed GD, antithyroid drugs for less than 3 months. PBMCs were the source of the RNA used for TCR sequencing. This clonotype appeared a few times. These data also formed part of another study, on T cells in Graves' hyperthyroidism and ophthalmopathy. That paper notes: Stability of Graves' hyperthyroidism was defined as absent ophthalmopathy progression within 18 months. The HTBI primer set drove a first-round RT-PCR of the TCR CDR3.

Sequencing was performed on peripheral blood mononuclear cells (PBMCs), taken at new diagnosis, from a patient treated with antithyroid drugs. J is TRBJ2-1 and V is TRBV6-1, with 9 bases lining up with TRBD2. This receptor was taken from a woman in her late teens or twenties with Graves disease. The CDR3, as DNA: TGTGCCAGCAGTACCTCAGCGGGGGGACCGCGCAATGAGCAGTTCTTC. Translating it yields CASSTSAGGPRNEQFF.